Listed here are 26 T cell receptor beta chains from one sample, sequenced in a study of CD8+ T cells in alopecia areata. cDNA prepared by RNA extraction and subsequent reverse transcription served as the template for sequencing. Repertoires were generated with immunoSEQ multiplex PCR, while TCRdb's copy carries only in-frame clones and drops some. The sample consists of some 200,000 clones, approximately 56% of them appearing once. The specimen was CD4+ T cells sorted from blood, collected at week 0. Receptors originate from a human donor with alopecia areata.

V usage is TRBV4-1 and J usage is TRBJ1-2; TRBD1 matches 10 bases. The CDR3 spans 19 residues. The germline gives CDR1 MGHRA, CDR2 YSYEKL. Trimming cost V 2 bases and J 0 bases; bases outside gene matches: 12. CDR3 amino acids: CASSQTKGQGPGSNYGYTF. CDR3 nucleotides: TGCGCCAGCAGCCAAACAAAGGGACAGGGGCCCGGATCTAACTATGGCTACACCTTC.

The chain has TRBV27 and TRBJ1-5; TRBD1 matches at 9 bases. The CDR3 loop spans 16 amino acids. In germline, CDR1 is MNHEY, CDR2 SMNVEV (reference sequence). With V trimmed by 6 bases and J by 1 base, 7 bases remained unmatched. CDR3 residues: CASSPGQGISNQPQHF. DNA of the CDR3: TGTGCCAGCAGCCCCGGACAGGGGATAAGCAATCAGCCCCAGCATTTT.

This chain connects TRBV7-2 to TRBJ1-2; D perhaps matches TRBD1 (5 bases). The ends were cut back, 1 base at V and 2 bases at J, with 5 bases in the middle. CDR3 size: 13 residues. Germline CDR1 reads SGHTA; CDR2 reads FQGNSA. The CDR3: CASSLGTNYGYTF. CDR3 DNA sequence: TGTGCCAGCAGCTTAGGGACAAACTATGGCTACACCTTC.

The genes are TRBV30 and TRBJ1-3; D gene ambiguous. This CDR3 has 13 residues. Trimming removed 0 bases from V and 16 bases from J, with 19 bases in between. In germline, CDR1 is GTSNPN, CDR2 SVGIG (reference sequence). The CDR3 sequence: CAWSVRDLGLPYF. The CDR3 region has the DNA TGTGCCTGGAGTGTACGTGATCTTGGACTCCCGTATTTT.

Here the CDR3 reads CASSQGRFPGELFF. CDR3 nucleotides: TGTGCCAGCAGCCAAGGGAGGTTCCCCGGGGAGCTGTTTTTT. The chain uses TRBV14 and TRBJ2-2; weak D call: TRBD2 (5 bases). The germline CDR1 and CDR2 sequences are SGHDN and FVKESK. The V and J ends lost 1 base and 6 bases respectively, with 9 bases between them. CDR3 size: 14 residues.

The chain has TRBV18 and TRBJ2-3; D is undetermined. Germline CDR1 and CDR2: KGHSH and LQKENI. Deletions cut 4 bases from V and 1 base from J, with 0 bases between. CDR3 size: 11 residues. The CDR3 loop reads CASSRTDTQYF. The CDR3 coding sequence is TGTGCCAGCTCACGCACAGATACGCAGTATTTT.

The V and J genes are TRBV6-5 and TRBJ1-2; D not resolved. CDR1 and CDR2 from the germline V gene are MNHEY and SVGAGI. Trimming shortened V by 6 bases and J by 4 bases, and 12 bases separated the two germline ends. The CDR3 totals 13 residues. This CDR3 is CASSPLEGYGYTF. CDR3 nucleotide sequence: TGTGCCAGCAGCCCTCTGGAGGGCTATGGCTACACCTTC.

This clone was detected only a few times. The chain recombines TRBV30 with TRBJ2-7, with 8 bases aligning to TRBD2. V lost 3 bases and J lost 3; bases outside the gene matches: 10. From germline, CDR1 is GTSNPN and CDR2 SVGIG (reference sequence). The CDR3 spans 15 residues. The CDR3 sequence is CAWSPKRGTNYEQYF. The CDR3 DNA is TGTGCCTGGAGCCCAAAGCGGGGGACTAACTACGAGCAGTACTTC.

This clone was picked up a small number of times. The rearrangement uses TRBV6-6 and TRBJ2-5; the D call may be TRBD1 or TRBD2 (5 bases each). This CDR3 spans 13 amino acids. Germline V gene lookup returns CDR1 MNHNY and CDR2 SVGAGI (reference sequence). Trimming shortened V by 0 bases and J by 5 bases, and 7 bases separated the two germline ends. The CDR3 spells CASSYSWGETQYF. The DNA of the CDR3 is TGTGCCAGCAGTTACTCGTGGGGGGAGACCCAGTACTTC.

The genes are TRBV28 and TRBJ1-6; the match to TRBD1 covers 7 bases. The CDR3 extends over 14 amino acids. The V gene end was trimmed by 7 bases and the J gene end by 9 bases; junction bases not matched to a gene: 9. Germline V CDR1 and CDR2: MDHEN, SYDVKM. CDR3 sequence: CASITGEAGSPLHF. In DNA form, the CDR3 reads TGTGCCAGCATTACAGGGGAAGCAGGTTCACCCCTCCACTTT.

The V call is TRBV29-1, the J call TRBJ2-1; 9 bases map to TRBD2. V trimming: 7 bases; J trimming: 1 base; junction bases outside the gene matches: 5. There are 14 residues in the CDR3. Per the germline V gene, CDR1 is SQVTM and CDR2 is ANQGSEA. Written as DNA, the CDR3 is TGCAGCGCCCGACTAGCGGCTTCCTACAATGAGCAGTTCTTC. Amino acids: CSARLAASYNEQFF.

This clone came up a few times. This sequence joins TRBV29-1 and TRBJ2-5; TRBD1 matches at 7 bases. J was trimmed by 2 bases and V by 7 bases; bases with no gene match: 7. Germline loops: CDR1 SQVTM, CDR2 ANQGSEA. The CDR3 consists of 13 residues. CDR3 protein: CSGKTGIQETQYF. DNA of the CDR3: TGCAGCGGAAAGACAGGGATACAAGAGACCCAGTACTTC.

The chain has TRBV29-1 and TRBJ2-3, with a tentative D call TRBD1 (5 bases). This CDR3 comprises 13 residues. Germline V gene sequence: CDR1 SQVTM, CDR2 ANQGSEA. V lost 3 bases, J lost 4 bases, and 11 bases lay in between. The CDR3: CSVDAGSADTQYF. Here the CDR3 DNA reads TGCAGCGTTGATGCAGGGTCCGCAGATACGCAGTATTTT.

The V and J genes are TRBV7-6 and TRBJ1-5, with D uncertain. This CDR3 has 13 amino acids. Per the germline V gene, CDR1 is SGHVS and CDR2 is FNYEAQ. Trimming cost V 3 bases and J 4 bases, with 7 bases left between them. The CDR3 protein is CASSLFVNQPQHF. The CDR3, as DNA: TGTGCCAGCAGCTTGTTCGTAAATCAGCCCCAGCATTTT.

This clone has more than one count but fewer than ten. CDR3 nucleotide sequence: TGTGCCATCAGTGGACAGAGCTCCTACAATGAGCAGTTCTTC. It translates to CAISGQSSYNEQFF. This sequence joins TRBV10-3 and TRBJ2-1; TRBD1 is a possible D gene (5 bases). This CDR3 comprises 14 residues. V lost 4 bases to trimming and J lost 0 bases, with 7 bases between them. Germline V CDR1 and CDR2: ENHRY, SYGVKD.

The V gene is TRBV7-9, the J gene TRBJ2-3; D is perhaps TRBD2 (6 bases). V was clipped by 3 bases and J by 2 bases, with 12 bases between them. Per germline, CDR1 SEHNR and CDR2 FQNEAQ (reference sequence). The CDR3 runs to 15 residues. CDR3 protein: CASSFGAGTTDTQYF. CDR3 nucleotides: TGTGCCAGCAGCTTCGGGGCGGGGACCACAGATACGCAGTATTTT.

This clone was seen a few times. The J gene is TRBJ2-6, the V gene TRBV14; 9 bases are a match to TRBD1. V was clipped by 4 bases and J by 0 bases; unmatched bases: 7. This CDR3 is built from 18 residues. CDR1 is SGHDN and CDR2 is FVKESK in the germline V gene. DNA of the CDR3: TGTGCCAGCAGCCGCGGGACAGGGTACGGCTCTGGGGCCAACGTCCTGACTTTC. Its protein is CASSRGTGYGSGANVLTF.

The chain links TRBV9 to TRBJ1-4; 11 positions match TRBD1. The CDR3 consists of 16 residues. Germline CDR1 SGDLS, CDR2 YYNGEE. Germline trimming cut 4 bases from V and 5 bases from J; bases unmatched to any gene: 7. The CDR3 nucleotides are TGTGCCAGCAGCCCTCGGGACAGGGGGAGAAATGAAAAACTGTTTTTT. Its protein product is CASSPRDRGRNEKLFF.

The rearrangement uses TRBV5-1 and TRBJ2-7, with D tentatively TRBD1 (5 bases). Germline V gives CDR1 SGHRS, CDR2 YFSETQ. This CDR3 is built from 15 residues. Trimming shortened V by 3 bases and J by 0 bases, and 13 bases separated the two germline ends. CDR3: CASSSPTGNSYEQYF. The DNA for the CDR3 is TGCGCCAGCAGCTCCCCCACAGGAAACTCCTACGAGCAGTACTTC.

This clone occurred a few times. This CDR3 is CACGGTQETQYF. The CDR3 bases are TGTGCATGCGGGGGGACCCAAGAGACCCAGTACTTC. This sequence joins TRBV6-6 and TRBJ2-5, with 8 bases identical to TRBD2. The CDR3 is 12 amino acids. From germline, CDR1 is MNHNY and CDR2 SVGAGI (reference sequence).

The V call is TRBV7-2, the J call TRBJ1-5; D gene ambiguous. Trimming stripped 5 bases from V and 7 bases from J, with 18 bases between. Germline lookup yields CDR1 SGHTA and CDR2 FQGNSA. CDR3 length equals 15 residues. The CDR3 DNA reads as TGTGCCAGCAGCACCCTGGGTTTGGGGAACCAGCCCCAGCATTTT. Translation gives CASSTLGLGNQPQHF.

This clone has just one count. The chain recombines TRBV29-1 with TRBJ1-1; weak D call: TRBD1 (6 bases). There are 13 residues in the CDR3. V lost 0 bases and J lost 10, with 15 bases in between. The germline V gene has CDR1 SQVTM and CDR2 ANQGSEA. The CDR3 sequence is CSVEDRGGGRAFF. The DNA of the CDR3 is TGCAGCGTTGAAGATAGAGGCGGGGGGCGAGCTTTCTTT. Combining the CDR3 with reference TRBV29-1 and TRBJ1-1 gives the whole variable domain SAVISQKPSRDICQRGTSLTIQCQVDSQVTMMFWYRQQPGQSLTLIATANQGSEATYESGFVIDKFPISRPNLTFSTLTVSNMSPEDSSIYLCSVEDRGGGRAFFGQGTRLTVV.

The V call is TRBV15, the J call TRBJ2-5; possible D gene TRBD2, 7 bases. In germline, CDR1 is LNHNV, CDR2 YYDKDF (reference sequence). Trimming removed 7 bases from V and 5 bases from J, with 23 bases in between. This CDR3 comprises 16 residues. DNA of the CDR3: TGTGCCACCACGCCATATGGCGGGGGCCCCGGTGAGACCCAGTACTTC. Protein product: CATTPYGGGPGETQYF.

This rearrangement joins TRBV11-2 to TRBJ2-5; D is possibly TRBD1 (5 bases). The CDR3 consists of 14 residues. In germline, CDR1 is SGHAT, CDR2 FQNNGV. V lost 1 base to trimming and J lost 4 bases, with 10 bases between them. The CDR3 loop reads CASSLGGRRETQYF. CDR3 sequence (DNA): TGTGCCAGCAGCTTAGGGGGCCGCCGAGAGACCCAGTACTTC.

This clone was seen at least ten times. Other nucleotide sequences from this sample produce the same CDR3. The rearrangement uses TRBV4-2 and TRBJ2-2, with D hard to call. The germline V gene encodes CDR1 LGHNA and CDR2 YNFKEQ. The CDR3 loop spans 16 amino acids. Trimming took off 0 bases at V and 0 bases at J, with 8 bases between the two ends. CDR3 sequence reads: CASSQETGTNTGELFF. The CDR3 DNA reads as TGTGCCAGCAGCCAAGAGACGGGCACGAACACCGGGGAGCTGTTTTTT.

The chain links TRBV4-1 to TRBJ2-5; D not resolved. This CDR3 is built from 16 residues. V was pared by 1 base and J by 2 bases, with 14 bases between. Germline values: CDR1 MGHRA, CDR2 YSYEKL. The CDR3 coding sequence is TGCGCCAGCAGCCAAGTTCTCCGAGTGTCTCAAGAGACCCAGTACTTC. Its translation is CASSQVLRVSQETQYF.